The 16 T cell receptor beta chains presented below share a single source sample, sequenced in a study of T cells in Graves' hyperthyroidism and ophthalmopathy. RNA transcripts served as the template for amplifying TCR beta CDR3 regions. An initial round of RT-PCR targeting the TCR CDR3 relied on the HTBI primer set. TCRdb used MiXCR to reprocess the multiplex PCR reads, holding one entry per CDR3 protein. Found here are 550,000 to 800,000 distinct CDR3 sequences, around 16% of them singletons; the top ten hold roughly a sixth. Sequencing used blood. The origin of the receptors is a man between 50 and 59 years old with Graves' hyperthyroidism.

The chain couples TRBV7-9 to TRBJ1-4; 9 bases map to TRBD1. V was clipped by 6 bases and J by 13 bases; unmatched bases: 18. The CDR3 has 16 amino acids. Germline V gene sequence: CDR1 SEHNR, CDR2 FQNEAQ (reference sequence). Here the CDR3 reads CASRLSTGTGNVGLFF. The CDR3 nucleotides are TGTGCCAGCAGACTTTCGACCGGGACAGGGAACGTAGGACTGTTTTTT.

Ten or more counts support this clonotype. This chain links TRBV20-1 with TRBJ2-7; 8 bases match TRBD2. V lost 3 bases to trimming and J lost 4 bases; unmatched junction nucleotides: 5. The CDR3 sequence is 13 residues long. From germline, CDR1 is DFQATT and CDR2 SNEGSKA (reference sequence). CDR3 coding DNA: TGCAGTGCTAGCGGGAGGGCAATATACGAGCAGTACTTC. Amino acid sequence: CSASGRAIYEQYF.

The table lists this clonotype with a few counts. J is TRBJ1-3 and V is TRBV5-1; D call uncertain. From germline, CDR1 is SGHRS and CDR2 YFSETQ. This CDR3 has 15 residues. Trimming took off 1 base at V and 0 bases at J, with 8 bases between the two ends. The CDR3 loop reads CASSLPDPSGNTIYF. The CDR3 coding sequence is TGCGCCAGCAGCTTGCCAGACCCCTCTGGAAACACCATATATTTT.

This clonotype showed up many times. The rearrangement joins TRBV7-9 to TRBJ2-7; D gene ambiguous. The CDR3 is 12 residues long. Germline values: CDR1 SEHNR, CDR2 FQNEAQ (reference sequence). Trimming removed 4 bases at V and 2 bases at J, with 6 bases between. The CDR3 protein is CASSSLPYEQYF. The CDR3 DNA is TGTGCCAGCAGCTCTCTCCCCTACGAGCAGTACTTC.

The V and J genes are TRBV18 and TRBJ1-4; the D gene is possibly TRBD1 (6 bases). Deletions cut 3 bases from V and 5 bases from J, with 16 bases between. Germline values: CDR1 KGHSH, CDR2 LQKENI. The CDR3 spans 16 residues. CDR3: CASSPTMDSVNEKLFF. CDR3 DNA: TGTGCCAGCTCACCTACTATGGACAGTGTGAATGAAAAACTGTTTTTT.

This clonotype came up many times. V gene TRBV2 combines with J gene TRBJ1-6; D is unresolved. CDR3 length: 12 residues. Trimming took off 8 bases at V and 7 bases at J, with 9 bases between the two ends. Germline lookup yields CDR1 SNHLY and CDR2 FYNNEI. The CDR3 loop reads CASGTGNSPLHF. The CDR3, as DNA: TGTGCCAGCGGTACTGGGAATTCACCCCTCCACTTT.

The rearrangement links TRBV29-1 to TRBJ1-1; no definite D call. Germline V gives CDR1 SQVTM, CDR2 ANQGSEA. The length of the CDR3 is 13 residues. V was clipped by 7 bases and J by 1 base, with 13 bases between them. As DNA, the CDR3 is TGCAGCGGCCTAGGACCGGGGAACACTGAAGCTTTCTTT. Residues: CSGLGPGNTEAFF.

Concerning this clonotype itself: Its ends do not fully match the called genes, so a read error is possible. The rearrangement links TRBV7-3 to TRBJ1-1; no reliable D call. The CDR3 has 11 residues. The V gene's germline CDR1 is SGHTA and CDR2 FQGTGA. CDR3 coding DNA: TGTGTCAGCAGCTTGGAATTTGAAGCTTTCTTT. It yields the protein CVSSLEFEAFF.

This rearrangement joins TRBV7-2 to TRBJ2-1; TRBD2 aligns across 9 bases. The CDR3 length is 15 residues. CDR1 and CDR2 from the germline V gene are SGHTA and FQGNSA. J gave up 8 bases and V 1 base, and 6 bases lay outside the gene matches. This chain's CDR3 is CASSLGSGRWDEQFF. The CDR3 DNA follows: TGTGCCAGCAGCTTAGGCAGCGGGAGGTGGGATGAGCAGTTCTTC. The full variable domain, its missing parts supplied by reference TRBV7-2 and TRBJ2-1, is GAGVSQSPSNKVTEKGKDVELRCDPISGHTALYWYRQSLGQGLEFLIYFQGNSAPDKSGLPSDRFSAERTGGSVSTLTIQRTQQEDSAVYLCASSLGSGRWDEQFFGPGTRLTVL.

Turning to this clonotype: A read error is likely, as this CDR3 ends without the conserved phenylalanine or tryptophan. V is TRBV5-5 and J is TRBJ2-7; maybe TRBD1 (5 bases). Germline lookup yields CDR1 SGHKS and CDR2 YYEKEE (reference sequence). Between the trimmed V and J ends, which lost 8 bases and 5 bases, there was a span of 26 bases. The CDR3 consists of 16 residues. The CDR3 protein is CASTQGTGPNLHEQYS. The CDR3 coding sequence is TGTGCCAGTACCCAGGGCACGGGCCCTAATTTGCACGAGCAGTACTCC.

The V and J genes are TRBV7-2 and TRBJ2-4, with D possibly being TRBD1 (6 bases). Trimming pared 4 bases from V and 3 bases from J, leaving 25 bases between. The germline V gene has CDR1 SGHTA and CDR2 FQGNSA. The CDR3 runs to 19 residues. CDR3 in DNA: TGTGCCAGCAGCTCGCTAACTTCACCAGGGGAAAAGGGCAAAAACATTCAGTACTTC. Its protein product is CASSSLTSPGEKGKNIQYF.

The V gene is TRBV2, the J gene TRBJ2-1, with D possibly matching TRBD2 (6 bases). The length of the CDR3 is 13 residues. Germline CDR1 is SNHLY and CDR2 is FYNNEI. V lost 7 bases to trimming and J lost 15 bases, with 22 bases between them. As DNA, the CDR3 is TGTGCCAGCAAGGTGGGGGGTACCCCCAGCGGGTTCTTC. The encoded protein is CASKVGGTPSGFF.

The table lists this clonotype with many counts. The chain links TRBV27 to TRBJ1-5; 10 bases are shared with TRBD1. The CDR3 loop spans 17 amino acids. CDR1 and CDR2 from the germline V gene are MNHEY and SMNVEV (reference sequence). The ends lost 0 bases at V and 6 bases at J; junction bases unmatched: 8. CDR3 coding DNA: TGTGCCAGCAGTTTATCTATTGGGACAGGGGTTGTTCAGCCCCAGCATTTT. Translation: CASSLSIGTGVVQPQHF.

This clonotype was recorded a few times. V usage is TRBV7-4 and J usage is TRBJ2-1, with D unresolved. The V and J ends lost 3 bases and 5 bases respectively, with 8 bases between them. Germline-derived CDR1 and CDR2 are SGHVT and SQSDAQ. This CDR3 is built from 13 residues. CDR3 protein: CASSFLSNNEQFF. The DNA for the CDR3 is TGTGCCAGCAGCTTTTTATCAAACAATGAGCAGTTCTTC.

As to this clonotype: The junction differs from germline at one of its ends, possibly a read error. V and J are TRBV28 and TRBJ2-6; weak D call: TRBD1 (6 bases). CDR1 MDHEN and CDR2 SYDVKM come from the germline V gene. This CDR3 region has 15 residues. The CDR3 DNA follows: TGCGCCAGGAGTTTCCACAGGGTAGGGGCCGACGTCCTGACTTTC. Its protein product is CARSFHRVGADVLTF.

The table lists this clonotype with many counts. The rearrangement joins TRBV6-1 to TRBJ2-3; perhaps TRBD2 as D (5 bases). CDR3 size: 15 residues. Trimming pared 7 bases from V and 1 base from J, leaving 15 bases between. Per the germline V gene, CDR1 is MNHNS and CDR2 is SASEGT. The CDR3 nucleotides are TGTGCCAGCATTGGCCGGGGAGCGGGCACAGATACGCAGTATTTT. Protein: CASIGRGAGTDTQYF.